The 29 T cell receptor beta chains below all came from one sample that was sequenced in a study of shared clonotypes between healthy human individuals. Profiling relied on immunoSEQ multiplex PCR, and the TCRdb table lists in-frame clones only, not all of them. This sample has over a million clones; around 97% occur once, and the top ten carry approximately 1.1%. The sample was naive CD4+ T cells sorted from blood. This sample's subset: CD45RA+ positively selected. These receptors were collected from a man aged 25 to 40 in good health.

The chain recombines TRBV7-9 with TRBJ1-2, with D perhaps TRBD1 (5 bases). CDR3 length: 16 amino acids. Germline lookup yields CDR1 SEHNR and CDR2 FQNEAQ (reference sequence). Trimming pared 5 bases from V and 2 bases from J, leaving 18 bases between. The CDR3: CASSPKGGGTNYGYTF. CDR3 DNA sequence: TGTGCCAGCAGCCCCAAAGGTGGAGGGACGAACTATGGCTACACCTTC. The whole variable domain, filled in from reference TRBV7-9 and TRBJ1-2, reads DTGVSQNPRHKITKRGQNVTFRCDPISEHNRLYWYRQTLGQGPEFLTYFQNEAQLEKSRLLSDRFSAERPKGSFSTLEIQRTEQGDSAMYLCASSPKGGGTNYGYTFGSGTRLTVV.

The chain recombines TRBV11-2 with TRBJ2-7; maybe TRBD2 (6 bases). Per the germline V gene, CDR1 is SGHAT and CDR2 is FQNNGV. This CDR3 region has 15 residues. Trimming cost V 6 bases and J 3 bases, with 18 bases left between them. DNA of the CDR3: TGTGCCAGCAGAGTAGACGGGAGCCCTTACTACGAGCAGTACTTC. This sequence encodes CASRVDGSPYYEQYF.

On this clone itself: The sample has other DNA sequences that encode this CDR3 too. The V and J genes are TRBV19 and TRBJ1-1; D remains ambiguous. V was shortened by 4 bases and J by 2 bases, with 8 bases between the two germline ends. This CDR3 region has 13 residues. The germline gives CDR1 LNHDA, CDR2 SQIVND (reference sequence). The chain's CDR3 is CASSNRGNTEAFF. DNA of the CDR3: TGTGCCAGTAGTAACCGAGGCAACACTGAAGCTTTCTTT.

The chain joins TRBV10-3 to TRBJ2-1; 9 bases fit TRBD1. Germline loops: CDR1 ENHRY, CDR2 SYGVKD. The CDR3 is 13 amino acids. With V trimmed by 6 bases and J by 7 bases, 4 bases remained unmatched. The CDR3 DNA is TGTGCCATCAGACGGGGACAGGGAAATGAGCAGTTCTTC. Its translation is CAIRRGQGNEQFF.

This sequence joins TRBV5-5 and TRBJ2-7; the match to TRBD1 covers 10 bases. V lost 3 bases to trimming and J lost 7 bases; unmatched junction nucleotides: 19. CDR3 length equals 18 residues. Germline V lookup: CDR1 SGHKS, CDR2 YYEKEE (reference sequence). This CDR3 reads CASSSRDRGPERAGEQYF. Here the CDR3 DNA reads TGTGCCAGCAGCTCCCGGGACAGGGGTCCGGAGCGAGCGGGGGAGCAGTACTTC. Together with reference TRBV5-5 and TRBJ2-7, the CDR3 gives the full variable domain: DAGVTQSPTHLIKTRGQQVTLRCSPISGHKSVSWYQQVLGQGPQFIFQYYEKEERGRGNFPDRFSARQFPNYSSELNVNALLLGDSALYLCASSSRDRGPERAGEQYFGPGTRLTVT.

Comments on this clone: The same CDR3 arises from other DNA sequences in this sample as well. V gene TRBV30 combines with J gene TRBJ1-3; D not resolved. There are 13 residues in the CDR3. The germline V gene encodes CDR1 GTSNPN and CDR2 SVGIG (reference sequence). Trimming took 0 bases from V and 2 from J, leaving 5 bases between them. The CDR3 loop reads CAWSVSTGNTIYF. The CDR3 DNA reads TGTGCCTGGAGTGTATCGACTGGAAACACCATATATTTT.

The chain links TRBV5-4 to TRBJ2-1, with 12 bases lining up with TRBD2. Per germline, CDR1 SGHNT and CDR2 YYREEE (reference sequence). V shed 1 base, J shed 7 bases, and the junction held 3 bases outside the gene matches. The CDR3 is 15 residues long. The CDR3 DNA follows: TGTGCCAGCAGCTTGAGGACTAGCGGGATGAATGAGCAGTTCTTC. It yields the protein CASSLRTSGMNEQFF. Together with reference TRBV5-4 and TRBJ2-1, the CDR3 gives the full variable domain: ETGVTQSPTHLIKTRGQQVTLRCSSQSGHNTVSWYQQALGQGPQFIFQYYREEENGRGNFPPRFSGLQFPNYSSELNVNALELDDSALYLCASSLRTSGMNEQFFGPGTRLTVL.

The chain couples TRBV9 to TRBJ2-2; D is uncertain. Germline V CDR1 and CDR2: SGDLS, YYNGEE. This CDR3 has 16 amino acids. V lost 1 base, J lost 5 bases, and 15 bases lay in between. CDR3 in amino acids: CASSVLPSLRTGELFF. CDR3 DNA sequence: TGTGCCAGCAGCGTATTACCCTCGTTGAGGACCGGGGAGCTGTTTTTT.

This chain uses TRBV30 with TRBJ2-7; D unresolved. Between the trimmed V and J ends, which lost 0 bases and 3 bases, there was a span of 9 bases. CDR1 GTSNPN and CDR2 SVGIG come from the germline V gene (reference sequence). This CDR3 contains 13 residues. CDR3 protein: CAWSVPWDYEQYF. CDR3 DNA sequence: TGTGCCTGGAGTGTACCATGGGACTACGAGCAGTACTTC.

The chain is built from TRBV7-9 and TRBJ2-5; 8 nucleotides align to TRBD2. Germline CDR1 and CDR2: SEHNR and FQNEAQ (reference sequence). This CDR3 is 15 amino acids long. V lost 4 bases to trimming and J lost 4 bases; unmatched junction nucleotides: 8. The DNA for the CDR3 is TGTGCCAGCAGCTCTCTGTCGGGGGGGACAGAGACCCAGTACTTC. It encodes CASSSLSGGTETQYF.

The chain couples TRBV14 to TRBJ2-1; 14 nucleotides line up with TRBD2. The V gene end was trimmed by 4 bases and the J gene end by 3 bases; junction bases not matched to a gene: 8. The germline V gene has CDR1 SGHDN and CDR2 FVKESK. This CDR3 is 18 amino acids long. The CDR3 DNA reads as TGTGCCAGCAGCCCCGGGACTAGCGGGAGTTTGGTCTACAATGAGCAGTTCTTC. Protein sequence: CASSPGTSGSLVYNEQFF.

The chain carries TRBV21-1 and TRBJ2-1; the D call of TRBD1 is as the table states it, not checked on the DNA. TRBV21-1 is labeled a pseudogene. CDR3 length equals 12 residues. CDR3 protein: CASTDRGYEQFF. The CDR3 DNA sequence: TGTGCCAGCACCGACAGGGGATATGAGCAGTTCTTC.

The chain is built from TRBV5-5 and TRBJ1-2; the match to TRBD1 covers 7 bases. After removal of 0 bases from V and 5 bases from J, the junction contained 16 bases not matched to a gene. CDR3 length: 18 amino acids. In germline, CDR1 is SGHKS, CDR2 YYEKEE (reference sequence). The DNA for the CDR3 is TGTGCCAGCAGCTTGGCCGAGACAGGGCCCCCCACACCATATGGCTACACCTTC. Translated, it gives CASSLAETGPPTPYGYTF.

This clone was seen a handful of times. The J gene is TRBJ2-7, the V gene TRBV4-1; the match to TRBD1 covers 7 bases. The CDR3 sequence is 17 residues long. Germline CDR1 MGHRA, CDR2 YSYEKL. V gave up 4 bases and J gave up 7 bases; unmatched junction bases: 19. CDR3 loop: CASSPYPPQTGYGEQYF. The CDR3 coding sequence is TGCGCCAGCAGCCCCTATCCCCCGCAGACAGGGTACGGAGAGCAGTACTTC.

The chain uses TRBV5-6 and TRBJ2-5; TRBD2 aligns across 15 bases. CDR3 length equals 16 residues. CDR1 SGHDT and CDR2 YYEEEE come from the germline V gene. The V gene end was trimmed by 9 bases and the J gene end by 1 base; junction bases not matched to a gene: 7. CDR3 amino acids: CATQKGLAGGQETQYF. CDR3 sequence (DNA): TGTGCCACTCAAAAGGGACTAGCGGGAGGCCAAGAGACCCAGTACTTC.

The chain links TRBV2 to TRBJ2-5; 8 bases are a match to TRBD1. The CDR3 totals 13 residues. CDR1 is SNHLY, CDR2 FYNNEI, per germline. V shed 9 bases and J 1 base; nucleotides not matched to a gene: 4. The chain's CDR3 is CARTGEVQETQYF. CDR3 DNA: TGTGCCAGGACAGGGGAGGTCCAAGAGACCCAGTACTTC.

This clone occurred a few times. As DNA, the CDR3 is TGTGCCGTCCATGGAGGCACGAGCAATCAGCCCCAGCATTTT. Amino acids: CAVHGGTSNQPQHF. The rearrangement links TRBV28 to TRBJ1-5; D gene unclear. The germline gives CDR1 MDHEN, CDR2 SYDVKM. The V and J ends lost 11 bases and 1 base respectively, with 15 bases between them. This CDR3 spans 14 amino acids.

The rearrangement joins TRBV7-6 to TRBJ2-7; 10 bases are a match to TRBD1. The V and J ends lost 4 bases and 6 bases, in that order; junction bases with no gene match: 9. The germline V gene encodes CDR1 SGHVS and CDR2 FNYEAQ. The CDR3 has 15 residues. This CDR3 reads CASSSADRGVSEQYF. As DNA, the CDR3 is TGTGCCAGCAGCTCAGCGGACAGGGGGGTCAGCGAGCAGTACTTC.

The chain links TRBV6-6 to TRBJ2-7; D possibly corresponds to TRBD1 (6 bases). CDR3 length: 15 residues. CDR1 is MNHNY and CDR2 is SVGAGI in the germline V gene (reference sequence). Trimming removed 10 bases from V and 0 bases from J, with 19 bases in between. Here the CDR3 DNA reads TGTGCCACCCAACCCGTGGACAGCATCTCCTACGAGCAGTACTTC. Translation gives CATQPVDSISYEQYF.

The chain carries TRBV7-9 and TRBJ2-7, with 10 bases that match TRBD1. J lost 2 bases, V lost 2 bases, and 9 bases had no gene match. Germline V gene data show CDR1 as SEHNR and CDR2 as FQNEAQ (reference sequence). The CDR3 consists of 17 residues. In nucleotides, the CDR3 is TGTGCCAGCAGCTTATCCCCCCCCGGACAGGGGGCCTACGAGCAGTACTTC. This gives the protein CASSLSPPGQGAYEQYF.

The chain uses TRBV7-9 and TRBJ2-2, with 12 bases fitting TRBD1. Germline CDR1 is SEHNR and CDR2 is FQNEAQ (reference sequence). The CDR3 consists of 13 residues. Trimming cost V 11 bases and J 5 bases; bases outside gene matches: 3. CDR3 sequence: CAGTGGRTGELFF. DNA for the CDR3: TGTGCCGGGACAGGGGGCCGAACCGGGGAGCTGTTTTTT.

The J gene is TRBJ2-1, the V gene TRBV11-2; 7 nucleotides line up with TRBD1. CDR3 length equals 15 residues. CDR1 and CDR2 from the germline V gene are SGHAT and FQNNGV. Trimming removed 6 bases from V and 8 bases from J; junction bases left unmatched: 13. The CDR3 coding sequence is TGTGCCAGCAGGGAACCAGGGGGTAGAAGTTATGAGCAGTTCTTC. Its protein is CASREPGGRSYEQFF.

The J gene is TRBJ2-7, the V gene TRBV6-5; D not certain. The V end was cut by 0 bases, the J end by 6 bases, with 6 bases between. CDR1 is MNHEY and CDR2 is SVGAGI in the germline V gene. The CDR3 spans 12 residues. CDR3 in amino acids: CASSYSLGEQYF. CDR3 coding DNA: TGTGCCAGCAGTTACTCGTTGGGCGAGCAGTACTTC.

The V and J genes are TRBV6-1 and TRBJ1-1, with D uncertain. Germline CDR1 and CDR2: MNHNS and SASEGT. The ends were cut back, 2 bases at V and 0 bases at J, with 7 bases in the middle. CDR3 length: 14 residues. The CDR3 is CASSENLMNTEAFF. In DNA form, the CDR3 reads TGTGCCAGCAGTGAAAATCTGATGAACACTGAAGCTTTCTTT.

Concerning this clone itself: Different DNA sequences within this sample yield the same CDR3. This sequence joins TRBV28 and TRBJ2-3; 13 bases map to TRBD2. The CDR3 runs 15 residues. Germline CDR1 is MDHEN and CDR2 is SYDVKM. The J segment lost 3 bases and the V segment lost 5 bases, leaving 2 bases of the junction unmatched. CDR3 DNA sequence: TGTGCCAGCAGTCCGACTAGCGGGGGGACAGATACGCAGTATTTT. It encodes CASSPTSGGTDTQYF.

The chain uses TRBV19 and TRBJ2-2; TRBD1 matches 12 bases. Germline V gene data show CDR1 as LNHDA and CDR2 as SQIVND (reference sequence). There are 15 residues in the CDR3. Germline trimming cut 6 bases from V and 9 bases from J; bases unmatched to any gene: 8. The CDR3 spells CASRMGQGAPRELFF. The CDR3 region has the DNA TGTGCCAGTAGGATGGGACAGGGGGCCCCCCGGGAGCTGTTTTTT.

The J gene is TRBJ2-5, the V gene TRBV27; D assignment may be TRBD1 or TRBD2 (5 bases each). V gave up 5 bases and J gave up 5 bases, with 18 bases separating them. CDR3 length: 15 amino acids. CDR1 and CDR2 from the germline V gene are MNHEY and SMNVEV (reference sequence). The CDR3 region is CASSTPGRTEETQYF. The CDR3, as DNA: TGTGCCAGCAGTACTCCGGGACGAACGGAGGAGACCCAGTACTTC.

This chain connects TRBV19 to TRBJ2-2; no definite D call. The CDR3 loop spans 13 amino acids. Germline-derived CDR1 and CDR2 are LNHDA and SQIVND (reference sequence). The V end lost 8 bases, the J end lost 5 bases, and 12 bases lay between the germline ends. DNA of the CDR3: TGTGCCAGTGGCCGGGTCGGAACCGGGGAGCTGTTTTTT. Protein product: CASGRVGTGELFF.

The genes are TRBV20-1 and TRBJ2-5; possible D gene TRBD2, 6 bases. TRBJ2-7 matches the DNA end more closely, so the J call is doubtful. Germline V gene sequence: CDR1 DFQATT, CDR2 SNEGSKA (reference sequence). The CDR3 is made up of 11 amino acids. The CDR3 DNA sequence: TGCAGTGCTGGGACTCTCTACGAGCAGTACTTC. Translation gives CSAGTLYEQYF.